One T cell receptor (beta chain) is described in this entry. This clone was seen more than once but under ten times. The antigen it binds to is not known. Base qualities are missing; no much larger clone stands one base away. This specimen comes from a study of cytomegalovirus exposure and HLA in healthy donors (dated by TCRdb to 2016 to 2017). Regarding the complete study: An earlier analysis of around 600 of the donors reported about 250 Gb of sequence data and more than 90 million unique TCR beta sequences from 150 million to 200 million T cells. An early release that covered about 640 HLA-typed donors contained approximately 300 gigabases of sequencing data and around 85 million unique TCR sequences. Among the roughly 400 genotyped donors, around 79% belonged to the genetic ancestry cluster associated with self-reported Caucasian donors. The study was designed to test whether signatures of past pathogen exposure could be identified by cataloging public T cell receptors. Using immunosequencing, the study profiled T cell repertoires from 500 to 800 subjects and related those repertoires to cytomegalovirus serostatus. Along with the approximately 700-subject first cohort, a separate validation cohort of over a hundred different subjects was used. To predict cytomegalovirus infection status, the study brought together high-throughput TCR immunosequencing, statistical association of individual TCRs with disease status, and machine learning. In a later analysis, previously published TCR beta repertoires from several hundred donors were re-analyzed and high-resolution HLA genotyping was added so that TCR occurrence patterns could be studied. In the later analysis, no new phenotypic data were used to find candidate immune exposures; instead, reliance was placed on TCR beta sequences and their occurrence across donors. To decide whether each TCR beta V gene segment behaved as functional or pseudogenic, an earlier analysis of 587 of the donors relied on high-throughput TCR beta sequencing. Donor age, sex, ethnicity and CMV serostatus were compiled together with the repertoire data. Genome-wide SNP genotypes for about 65% of the 666 donors were used in a later genetic analysis, which treated that subset as a discovery cohort. All discovery cohort repertoires had been generated on a single sequencing platform. Both class I and class II loci were covered by HLA typing, at four-digit resolution. The number of typed donors differed by locus: about 629-630 for A, B, C, DRB1 and DQB1; approximately 540 for DQA1; 606 for DPA1; and 400 to 480 for DPB1. Because of strong linkage in the cohort, five DR-DQ haplotypes were treated as single units for association and clustering. On average, roughly 240,000 unique TCR beta nucleotide sequences were sequenced per donor among about 400 genotyped donors of the cohort, with roughly 18% of those sequences being non-productive. Overall results and qualifications from the work: The 87-base-pair reads could not distinguish some IMGT-functional V segments, including TRBV6-2 and TRBV6-3, so those segments were excluded. The sequencing pipeline was judged likely to have produced a cluster of highly shared sequence variants as a technical artifact. Cytomegalovirus status was reported to be diagnosed by the classifier with high specificity and sensitivity in both the original and validation cohorts. When HLA alleles, especially DR and DQ, strongly co-occurred, attributing TCR associations to individual alleles was difficult. Linkage disequilibrium might explain the correlated functional status among segregating V segments, but an unknown experimental factor could not be excluded. In this cohort, only TCR beta chains were sequenced, and detectable features were limited by the absence of alpha or paired-chain data. A later analysis found that HLA-associated TCR beta chains were more clonally expanded and had lower generation probabilities than equally common non-associated chains. A further reported finding was that TCR beta sequences accurately predicted the HLA-A and HLA-B alleles for most subjects in the first cohort. In the study, 150 to 200 TCR beta chains were listed as associated with cytomegalovirus. Specific HLA alleles were associated with over 15,000 TCR beta sequences at a false discovery rate of 0.05 in a later analysis. In a later analysis, the rate of TCR association differed among HLA loci, with DRB1 alleles having the most associated TCRs and HLA-C alleles having the fewest. Sequencing depth was assumed to be roughly uniform across donors in the presence/absence analyses, though that assumption may not hold. Most TCR sequences were observed very rarely across donors, whereas some public TCRs were present in many individuals. Approximately 16 rarely observed V segments, including chromosome 9 orphons, were excluded from the earlier analysis of several hundred of the donors because counts were too low. A later genetic analysis reported fewer N-insertions in productive TCRs among donors in an Asian-associated ancestry cluster than the roughly 670-donor mean. According to the authors, the approach could potentially be generalized to other disease states and immunological phenotypes. Because HLA typing was missing for some donors at each locus, association tests included only the typed subset. In vitro tests confirmed that three of the cytomegalovirus-associated TCR beta chains recognize cytomegalovirus antigens. In a later genetic analysis, a missense DCLRE1C variant was associated with V-gene and J-gene trimming of TCR beta chains, and the association was replicated in an independent cohort. A later analysis reported that several top co-occurrence clusters appeared linked to parvovirus B19, influenza, CMV and Epstein-Barr virus. An earlier analysis of some 590 of the donors showed that most TCR beta V segments appeared in productive rearrangements either about 87% or about 30% of the time, which broadly matched IMGT annotations. For the cohort, immune exposure information was limited to CMV serostatus. According to a later analysis, most CMV-associated TCR beta chains appeared to be HLA-restricted, and the HLA associations seemed to be driven largely by CMV exposure.

The library was obtained by the immunoSEQ multiplex PCR assay. For the multiplex PCR, a mixture combining 60 forward primers for TCR Vbeta segments and 13 reverse primers for TCR Jbeta segments was used. Amplification of the CDR3 region of rearranged TCR beta genes was performed with a multiplex PCR assay on genomic DNA. Amplified TCR beta libraries were sequenced as 87-base-pair reads on the Illumina HiSeq System. The paper's processing steps were these. Across the roughly 700 repertoires, a later analysis counted 75 million to 90 million unique TCR beta chains, 8.5 million to 12 million of which were shared by at least two donors. A nearest-neighbor algorithm error-corrected the raw reads and collapsed the reads into unique sequences, merging closely related sequences to remove PCR and sequencing errors. Alignment of CDR3 sequences to IMGT reference sequences was used to assign V, D and J gene segments. For a sequence to be retained, at least a six-nucleotide match to both a V gene segment and a J gene segment was required. A rearrangement was called productive if the CDR3 had no stop codons and remained in frame with V and J, and every other rearrangement was called non-productive. Following IMGT convention, CDR3 was defined as the stretch from the second conserved V-encoded cysteine to the conserved J-encoded phenylalanine. In an earlier analysis of approximately 590 of the donors, sequences lacking an unambiguous match to a single V gene segment were excluded. An earlier analysis of 500 to 600 of the donors classified V segments as functional when productive rearrangements were above 56.7% and as segregating when the standard deviation between donors was above 5%. A statistical classification framework was built for diagnosing cytomegalovirus status from the catalog of TCR beta chain sequences. A later analysis assigned V and J genes by comparing TCR nucleotide sequences with IMGT/GENE-DB human TR gene sequences. Using the TCRdist pipeline, a later analysis assigned CDR3 sequences along with most-parsimonious VDJ recombination scenarios. In a later analysis, every TCR beta chain was defined by the combination of its CDR3 amino acid sequence and its V-gene family, and reads without a unique V-gene family were dropped. As a way to deal with suspected cross-contamination and a sequencing artifact, a later analysis dropped under 600 nucleotide sequences that were highly shared and had low generation probability. In a later analysis, a clonal expansion index was calculated for each public chain from normalized within-repertoire ranks of inferred template counts. In a later analysis, generation probabilities were computed with a VDJ recombination model fitted to out-of-frame rearrangements, and the resulting probabilities were checked against IGoR. Hypergeometric tests were used in a later analysis to score TCR-TCR, TCR-HLA and TCR-CMV co-occurrence, with a repertoire-size bias correction applied to the TCR pairs. In a later analysis, false discovery rates were estimated by permuting HLA or CMV assignments 20 times. In a later analysis, co-occurring TCRs were grouped using DBSCAN, and TCRdist sequence similarity was added for clustering within HLA-allele-positive subsets. Repertoires with fewer than 30,000 or more than 120,000 public chains, plus five repertoires with anomalous nucleotide sharing, were excluded from co-occurrence clustering. Held by TCRdb, this immuneACCESS table contains in-frame sequences only and omits some clones. Under half of the omission traces to an unresolved V gene where checked; the cause of the rest is unknown. V, J and clone size reflect that table, while D and trimming were determined from the DNA. The sample table shows 150,000 to 180,000 clones, and roughly four fifths are seen once. The ten largest clones represent under 1.5% of the sample.

V is pared back by 5 bases and J by 8 bases, with 16 bases lying between the germline termini. From the germline V gene, CDR1 is SGHRS and CDR2 is YFSETQ. From the cysteine up to the phenylalanine, the CDR3 has a length of 13 residues. Only the CDR3 DNA stays, 39 bases, in frame from base 1. The cohort comprised several hundred healthy bone marrow donors. At the time of sampling, every cohort member was nominally healthy, though immune exposures that went unrecorded were likely present. The donor tested CMV seronegative and was one of the 352 seronegative cohort members. Every donor gave a peripheral blood sample, and the peripheral blood mononuclear cells from that sample were used for TCR beta sequencing. Genomic DNA extraction from the blood cell samples was performed with the Qiagen DNeasy Blood Extraction Kit.

The sequencing input was PBMCs. This receptor was obtained from a man aged 18 to 35 in good health and CMV-seronegative. This chain joins TRBV5-1 to TRBJ1-1; the D gene remains uncertain. The CDR3 reads as follows: CASRYDGAGEAFF. Here is the DNA: TGCGCCAGCAGGTACGACGGAGCCGGGGAAGCTTTCTTT.